Presented here are 14 T cell receptor beta chains from one specimen sequenced in a study of molecular identifiers for immune sequencing clone quantification. Each CDR3 protein gets one entry after TCRdb re-called the PCR reads with MiXCR. The sample carries 100,000 or so distinct CDR3 sequences, 20% to 25% recorded once. Sequences were obtained from naive CD8+ T cells from blood, with Jurkat cell RNA spiked in. The subset was: FACS-sorted CD8+CD4-CCR7+CD45RA+ naive T cells. The receptors were sampled from a human donor in good health. Some libraries in this study had Jurkat cell RNA spiked in.

This clonotype was observed many times. The V call is TRBV19, the J call TRBJ1-1, with D maybe TRBD1 (6 bases). From germline, CDR1 is LNHDA and CDR2 SQIVND (reference sequence). V was shortened by 5 bases and J by 0 bases, with 13 bases between the two germline ends. The CDR3 length is 15 residues. The CDR3 DNA sequence: TGTGCCAGTAGTGATCCGGGACAAATGAACACTGAAGCTTTCTTT. Its protein is CASSDPGQMNTEAFF.

This clonotype has ten or more counts. V gene TRBV5-1 combines with J gene TRBJ1-1; 9 bases are shared with TRBD1. From germline, CDR1 is SGHRS and CDR2 YFSETQ. Losses at the gene ends were 5 bases for V and 4 bases for J; bases not matched to a gene: 6. This CDR3 has 14 amino acids. CDR3 DNA sequence: TGCGCCAGCAGTACCGGGACAGGGTCCACTGAAGCTTTCTTT. Translation gives CASSTGTGSTEAFF.

V is TRBV4-1 and J is TRBJ1-2; D perhaps matches TRBD1 (5 bases). The germline V gene encodes CDR1 MGHRA and CDR2 YSYEKL. The V and J ends lost 7 bases and 2 bases respectively, with 11 bases between them. The CDR3 is made up of 13 amino acids. The CDR3 coding sequence is TGCGCCAGCAATTCGGGGGGGAACTATGGCTACACCTTC. Protein: CASNSGGNYGYTF.

In its sample, this clonotype was seen many times. The chain's CDR3 is CASSTWTGTSTDTQYF. In DNA, the CDR3 is TGTGCCAGCAGTACTTGGACAGGGACTAGCACAGATACGCAGTATTTT. V gene TRBV12-3 or TRBV12-4 combines with J gene TRBJ2-3; 8 positions match TRBD1. The CDR3 has 16 amino acids. V shed 5 bases, J shed 0 bases, and the junction held 7 bases outside the gene matches.

This clonotype came up many times. The CDR3 here is CSVERDSSYEQYF. In DNA, the CDR3 is TGCAGCGTCGAGCGGGACAGCTCCTACGAGCAGTACTTC. The chain links TRBV29-1 to TRBJ2-7; D possibly uses TRBD1 or TRBD2 (7 bases each). V shed 6 bases and J shed 0 bases, with 12 bases lying between them. This CDR3 has 13 amino acids. CDR1 and CDR2 from the germline V gene are SQVTM and ANQGSEA.

There are many counts of this clonotype. The gene calls are TRBV11-2 and TRBJ2-1; 8 bases match TRBD2. This CDR3 contains 21 residues. Germline V CDR1 and CDR2: SGHAT, FQNNGV. V trimming: 1 base; J trimming: 0 bases; junction bases outside the gene matches: 17. This CDR3 is CASSLGPWAYSGESSYNEQFF. CDR3 nucleotide sequence: TGTGCCAGCAGCTTAGGCCCATGGGCCTATAGCGGGGAGAGCTCCTACAATGAGCAGTTCTTC.

Many counts were recorded for this clonotype. V gene TRBV4-3 combines with J gene TRBJ2-7; D may be TRBD1 (6 bases). Germline CDR1 reads LGHNA; CDR2 reads YSLEER. The CDR3 has 15 residues. Trimming took off 0 bases at V and 2 bases at J, with 11 bases between the two ends. CDR3 loop: CASSQDRGPPYEQYF. The CDR3 DNA follows: TGCGCCAGCAGCCAAGACAGGGGACCCCCCTACGAGCAGTACTTC.

The chain recombines TRBV7-9 with TRBJ2-5, with D unclear. CDR3 length equals 13 residues. Germline V gene sequence: CDR1 SEHNR, CDR2 FQNEAQ (reference sequence). Trimming removed 0 bases from V and 3 bases from J, with 5 bases in between. DNA of the CDR3: TGTGCCAGCAGCTTAGCGCAGGAAGAGACCCAGTACTTC. This sequence encodes CASSLAQEETQYF.

This chain joins TRBV7-8 and TRBJ2-7, with D perhaps being TRBD1 or TRBD2 (5 bases each). Germline CDR1 SGHVS, CDR2 FQNEAQ. The CDR3 spans 13 residues. V lost 8 bases and J lost 4, with 15 bases in between. The chain's CDR3 is CASSWDVLYEQYF. CDR3 coding DNA: TGTGCCAGCTCCTGGGACGTTTTGTACGAGCAGTACTTC.

This clonotype was seen ten or more times. This chain connects TRBV6-5 to TRBJ2-3, with a tentative D call TRBD1 (5 bases). V was cut by 6 bases and J by 4 bases, with 14 bases left in between. CDR3 length equals 14 residues. The germline CDR1 and CDR2 sequences are MNHEY and SVGAGI. The CDR3 is CASSPGFGSDTQYF. The DNA for the CDR3 is TGTGCCAGCAGCCCAGGGTTCGGGTCAGATACGCAGTATTTT.

This clonotype was observed at least ten times. This rearrangement joins TRBV15 to TRBJ2-2; 7 bases are shared with TRBD2. Germline trimming cut 8 bases from V and 1 base from J; bases unmatched to any gene: 7. Germline CDR1 reads LNHNV; CDR2 reads YYDKDF (reference sequence). The CDR3 covers 15 residues. DNA of the CDR3: TGTGCCACCGCCACTAGCGAGAAGAACACCGGGGAGCTGTTTTTT. Translation gives CATATSEKNTGELFF.

Ten or more counts support this clonotype. The CDR3 DNA sequence: TGTGCCAGCAGTGAGGACAGGCCTAGCACAGATACGCAGTATTTT. Protein: CASSEDRPSTDTQYF. The V gene is TRBV6-1, the J gene TRBJ2-3, with TRBD1 matching over 7 bases. Germline trimming cut 3 bases from V and 0 bases from J; bases unmatched to any gene: 3. CDR1 and CDR2 (germline): MNHNS, SASEGT. The CDR3 sequence is 15 residues long.

This clonotype was found many times. The V gene is TRBV15, the J gene TRBJ1-1; no firm D call. This CDR3 comprises 15 residues. Germline CDR1 LNHNV, CDR2 YYDKDF (reference sequence). Deletions cut 0 bases from V and 7 bases from J, with 15 bases between. CDR3 sequence reads: CATSRDRGRASEAFF. The CDR3 nucleotides read TGTGCCACCAGCAGAGACCGTGGGAGGGCGAGTGAAGCTTTCTTT.

The V gene is TRBV28, the J gene TRBJ2-7; the D is unclear. The ends were cut back, 4 bases at V and 2 bases at J, with 18 bases in the middle. Germline lookup yields CDR1 MDHEN and CDR2 SYDVKM. This CDR3 spans 16 amino acids. CDR3 protein: CASSSPLRISAYEQYF. The CDR3 DNA is TGTGCCAGCAGTTCCCCCTTGAGGATTTCGGCCTACGAGCAGTACTTC.